This TCR beta chain is from a study of T cell responses to AZD1222 COVID-19 vaccine. Whole-study results and caveats: Researchers report vaccine-associated CD4 TCRs spanning spike, with dominance at 160-218 and 743-854. Donor demographics were predominantly white British with a female majority; clonal diversity may be underestimated.

A word on this clone: Its matching antigen is unknown.

The protocol was immunoSEQ multiplex PCR, while the TCRdb copy is restricted to in-frame clones and leaves out a portion. This table has 150,000 to 200,000 clones, approximately 90% appearing once. Germline assignment: CDR1 MNHEY and CDR2 SVGAGI. This CDR3 is 16 amino acids long. V lost 2 bases and J lost 0, with 12 bases in between. This chain links TRBV6-5 with TRBJ2-3; D gene ambiguous. The sequences come from peripheral blood, collected on day 0 of AZD1222 vaccination. This TCR derives from an adult in good health. The CDR3 here is CASSYQRFSSTDTQYF. The DNA for the CDR3 is TGTGCCAGCAGTTACCAAAGGTTCTCTAGCACAGATACGCAGTATTTT.